This T cell receptor (beta chain) was captured in a study of blood T cell repertoires in COVID-19. The ends lost 2 bases at V and 5 bases at J; junction bases unmatched: 6. Per germline, CDR1 MNHNS and CDR2 SASEGT. CDR3 length: 14 amino acids. Some clones are missing from TCRdb's copy, which holds only in-frame ones; the method was immunoSEQ multiplex PCR. This sample has tens of thousands of clones, with 80% to 90% found just once. Material for sequencing was peripheral blood. The chain combines TRBV6-1 with TRBJ2-7; 7 nucleotides align to TRBD1. The TCR comes from a human donor in a cohort sampled during active COVID-19. The CDR3 bases are TGTGCCAGCAGTGAAATGGGACAGATCAACGAGCAGTACTTC. Protein sequence: CASSEMGQINEQYF.